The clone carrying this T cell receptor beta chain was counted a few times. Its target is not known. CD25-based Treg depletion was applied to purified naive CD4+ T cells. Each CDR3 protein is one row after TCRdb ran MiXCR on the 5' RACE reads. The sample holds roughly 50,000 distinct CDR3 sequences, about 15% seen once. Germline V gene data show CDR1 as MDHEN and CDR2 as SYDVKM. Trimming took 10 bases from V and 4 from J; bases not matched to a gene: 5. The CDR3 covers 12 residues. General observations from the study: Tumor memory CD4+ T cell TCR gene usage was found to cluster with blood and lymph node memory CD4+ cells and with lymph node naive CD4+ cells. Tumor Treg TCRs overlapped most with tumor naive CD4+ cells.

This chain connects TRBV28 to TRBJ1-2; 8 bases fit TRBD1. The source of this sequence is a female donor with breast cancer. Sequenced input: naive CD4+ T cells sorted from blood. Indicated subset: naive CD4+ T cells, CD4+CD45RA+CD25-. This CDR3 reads CATEDRVYGYTF. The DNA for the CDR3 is TGTGCCACGGAGGACAGGGTCTATGGCTACACCTTC.